One sample yielded the 24 T cell receptor beta chains listed below, sequenced in a study of OX40 agonist ivuxolimab in advanced cancers. Generated by immunoSEQ multiplex PCR, the TCRdb table keeps only in-frame clones and is missing some. The sample includes around 66,000 clones, 87% of them seen just once. The sample consisted of CD4+ or CD8+ T cells sorted from blood, taken in a trial of the OX40 agonist ivuxolimab. The receptors originated from an adult with an advanced solid tumor such as melanoma, head and neck, liver or kidney cancer.

The chain links TRBV19 to TRBJ1-1; TRBD1 is a possible D gene (5 bases). V was pared by 7 bases and J by 0 bases, with 12 bases between. This CDR3 spans 14 amino acids. The germline V gene encodes CDR1 LNHDA and CDR2 SQIVND (reference sequence). The CDR3 nucleotides read TGTGCCAGTACCGAAGGGGCTTTGAACACTGAAGCTTTCTTT. Protein: CASTEGALNTEAFF.

V usage is TRBV29-1 and J usage is TRBJ2-2; D tentatively fits TRBD1 or TRBD2 (5 bases each). Germline V gene sequence: CDR1 SQVTM, CDR2 ANQGSEA. The CDR3 has 15 residues. Deletions cut 4 bases from V and 0 bases from J, with 12 bases between. The CDR3 DNA is TGCAGCGTTGTCGGGGCCAGGCCGAACACCGGGGAGCTGTTTTTT. Its translation: CSVVGARPNTGELFF.

This clone was found once. The chain has TRBV6-1 and TRBJ2-2, with TRBD1 identical over 10 bases. This CDR3 has 16 residues. Germline assignment: CDR1 MNHNS and CDR2 SASEGT. V lost 1 base, J lost 3 bases, and 2 bases stayed unmatched. The CDR3 nucleotides are TGTGCCAGCAGTGAAGGGACAGGGGGGGACACCGGGGAGCTGTTTTTT. Its protein product is CASSEGTGGDTGELFF.

The genes are TRBV19 and TRBJ2-2; D is ambiguous. CDR3 length: 14 amino acids. Germline CDR1 LNHDA, CDR2 SQIVND (reference sequence). The V end lost 4 bases, the J end lost 1 base, and 7 bases lay between the germline ends. The DNA for the CDR3 is TGTGCCAGTAGTACGGCGGTGAACACCGGGGAGCTGTTTTTT. The encoded protein is CASSTAVNTGELFF.

The rearrangement links TRBV27 to TRBJ2-5; 7 bases fit TRBD1. V lost 4 bases to trimming and J lost 5 bases; unmatched junction nucleotides: 7. CDR3 size: 14 residues. Germline V gene lookup returns CDR1 MNHEY and CDR2 SMNVEV (reference sequence). CDR3 sequence reads: CASSSTGWVETQYF. The CDR3 coding sequence is TGTGCCAGCAGTTCGACAGGGTGGGTGGAGACCCAGTACTTC.

CDR3 nucleotide sequence: TGTGCCAGCAGCATTACAGGGGGCAATCAGCCCCAGCATTTT. As protein: CASSITGGNQPQHF. V and J are TRBV6-5 and TRBJ1-5; 7 bases fit TRBD1. V shed 6 bases, J shed 2 bases, and the junction held 4 bases outside the gene matches. CDR3 length: 14 residues. The germline V gene encodes CDR1 MNHEY and CDR2 SVGAGI.

V gene TRBV6-6 combines with J gene TRBJ2-2, with unresolved D. V lost 6 bases and J lost 0, with 14 bases in between. The CDR3 sequence is 16 residues long. Germline values: CDR1 MNHNY, CDR2 SVGAGI (reference sequence). The CDR3: CASSQEPVPNTGELFF. The CDR3 DNA is TGTGCCAGCAGCCAAGAGCCGGTCCCGAACACCGGGGAGCTGTTTTTT.

The gene calls are TRBV9 and TRBJ1-3; D is uncertain. V was pared by 0 bases and J by 2 bases, with 6 bases between. The CDR3 totals 14 residues. CDR1 and CDR2 (germline): SGDLS, YYNGEE. The CDR3, as DNA: TGTGCCAGCAGCGTAGGAAACGCTGGAAACACCATATATTTT. This translates into CASSVGNAGNTIYF. Filled out from reference TRBV9 and TRBJ1-3, the complete variable domain reads DSGVTQTPKHLITATGQRVTLRCSPRSGDLSVYWYQQSLDQGLQFLIQYYNGEERAKGNILERFSAQQFPDLHSELNLSSLELGDSALYFCASSVGNAGNTIYFGEGSWLTVV.

The gene calls are TRBV7-9 and TRBJ2-1; D unresolved. The CDR3 sequence is 13 residues long. Between the trimmed V and J ends, which lost 1 base and 7 bases, there was a span of 8 bases. Germline V gene lookup returns CDR1 SEHNR and CDR2 FQNEAQ (reference sequence). The CDR3 DNA sequence: TGTGCCAGCAGCTTAGGGACCCTGAATGAGCAGTTCTTC. Translated, it gives CASSLGTLNEQFF.

This rearrangement joins TRBV19 to TRBJ1-1; tentatively, D is TRBD1 (5 bases). V lost 2 bases and J 3 bases, leaving 10 bases between the germline ends. Germline CDR1 and CDR2: LNHDA and SQIVND (reference sequence). CDR3 length: 14 amino acids. The CDR3 DNA reads TGTGCCAGTAGTATAACGGGGGTCGACACTGAAGCTTTCTTT. Encoded protein: CASSITGVDTEAFF. Complete variable domain (other parts from reference TRBV19 and TRBJ1-1): DGGITQSPKYLFRKEGQNVTLSCEQNLNHDAMYWYRQDPGQGLRLIYYSQIVNDFQKGDIAEGYSVSREKKESFPLTVTSAQKNPTAFYLCASSITGVDTEAFFGQGTRLTVV.

The chain recombines TRBV19 with TRBJ1-4; D is perhaps TRBD1 (6 bases). V was trimmed by 5 bases and J by 7 bases, leaving 11 bases between them. The CDR3 has 13 amino acids. Germline CDR1 is LNHDA and CDR2 is SQIVND (reference sequence). The CDR3 DNA reads TGTGCCAGTAGTGGGGGGCGGGTTGAAAAACTGTTTTTT. Translating it yields CASSGGRVEKLFF.

The V and J genes are TRBV19 and TRBJ1-4; D possibly corresponds to TRBD1 (6 bases). V lost 10 bases, J lost 10 bases, and 19 bases lay in between. CDR1 LNHDA and CDR2 SQIVND come from the germline V gene (reference sequence). CDR3 size: 13 residues. CDR3 protein: CATNPGGAGKLFF. CDR3 coding DNA: TGTGCCACAAATCCGGGGGGCGCGGGAAAACTGTTTTTT.

J is TRBJ2-2 and V is TRBV5-5; 9 nucleotides match TRBD1. This CDR3 region has 16 residues. Germline CDR1 is SGHKS and CDR2 is YYEKEE (reference sequence). After removal of 2 bases from V and 6 bases from J, the junction contained 8 bases not matched to a gene. The CDR3: CASSLTGQGGPGELFF. The CDR3 DNA reads as TGTGCCAGCAGCTTAACGGGACAGGGAGGTCCCGGGGAGCTGTTTTTT.

This chain joins TRBV9 and TRBJ2-2, with D unresolved. The CDR3 runs 13 residues. CDR1 is SGDLS, CDR2 YYNGEE, per germline. The V and J ends lost 6 bases and 4 bases respectively, with 10 bases between them. CDR3 sequence (DNA): TGTGCCAGCACAAACGTCGGCACCGGGGAGCTGTTTTTT. Protein product: CASTNVGTGELFF.

This chain joins TRBV11-1 and TRBJ1-1; the match to TRBD1 covers 9 bases. Germline lookup yields CDR1 SGHAT and CDR2 FQDESV (reference sequence). The V segment lost 1 base and the J segment 1 base; nucleotides outside the gene matches: 7. This CDR3 is 17 amino acids long. The CDR3 DNA is TGTGCCAGCAGCTTAGGGCCCGGGACAGGGAAGAACACTGAAGCTTTCTTT. Its translation is CASSLGPGTGKNTEAFF.

This chain uses TRBV27 with TRBJ1-1; 7 bases agree with TRBD1. Germline values: CDR1 MNHEY, CDR2 SMNVEV (reference sequence). Trimming took 5 bases from V and 5 from J; bases not matched to a gene: 14. The CDR3 consists of 16 residues. DNA for the CDR3: TGTGCCAGCAGTCCGCGGACAGGCCTGGGGGTAACTGAAGCTTTCTTT. This codes for CASSPRTGLGVTEAFF.

This clone was counted between two and nine times. This chain links TRBV7-2 with TRBJ1-6, with D possibly TRBD1 on 6 matching bases. The CDR3 consists of 14 residues. In germline, CDR1 is SGHTA, CDR2 FQGNSA. The V gene lost 4 bases and the J gene lost 11 bases, with 15 bases spanning the gap. The CDR3 DNA reads as TGTGCCAGCAGCTCCCCAGGGGTTTGGGCACCCCTCCACTTT. Protein: CASSSPGVWAPLHF.

The J gene is TRBJ2-7, the V gene TRBV6-1, with 7 positions matching TRBD1. The CDR3 is 15 residues long. Looked up from germline, CDR1 is MNHNS and CDR2 is SASEGT. V dropped 8 bases and J dropped 0; count of bases not matched to a gene: 10. CDR3 DNA: TGTGCCAGCCGGCCCTTCAGGGACAGCTCCTACGAGCAGTACTTC. Translating it yields CASRPFRDSSYEQYF.

This clone appeared a few times. The gene calls are TRBV5-1 and TRBJ1-2; 9 bases agree with TRBD1. J was trimmed by 8 bases and V by 0 bases; bases with no gene match: 5. Germline V CDR1 and CDR2: SGHRS, YFSETQ. The CDR3 is 14 amino acids. For the CDR3, the DNA is TGCGCCAGCAGCTTGGCACAGGGGGCCGGGGGCTACACCTTC. Translation: CASSLAQGAGGYTF.

This rearrangement joins TRBV27 to TRBJ1-5; 8 nucleotides agree with TRBD1. Germline values: CDR1 MNHEY, CDR2 SMNVEV (reference sequence). With 5 bases clipped from V and 4 bases from J, the junction kept 7 bases outside the gene matches. This CDR3 spans 15 amino acids. CDR3 sequence (DNA): TGTGCCAGCAGTGCTAGGGGGGACAGGAATCAGCCCCAGCATTTT. The encoded protein is CASSARGDRNQPQHF.

The chain joins TRBV7-9 to TRBJ2-1; D is ambiguous. Germline CDR1 SEHNR, CDR2 FQNEAQ (reference sequence). V was shortened by 5 bases and J by 7 bases, with 9 bases between the two germline ends. The CDR3 runs to 12 residues. The CDR3 is CASSRLENEQFF. The CDR3 region has the DNA TGTGCCAGCAGCCGGCTAGAAAATGAGCAGTTCTTC.

This chain uses TRBV7-9 with TRBJ2-7, with 8 bases that match TRBD1. The CDR3 extends over 13 amino acids. After removal of 4 bases from V and 6 bases from J, the junction contained 5 bases not matched to a gene. The germline gives CDR1 SEHNR, CDR2 FQNEAQ (reference sequence). CDR3 sequence reads: CASSSRGLGEQYF. CDR3 in DNA: TGTGCCAGCAGCTCCAGGGGGCTAGGCGAGCAGTACTTC. The full variable domain, with the rest looked up from reference TRBV7-9 and TRBJ2-7, is DTGVSQNPRHKITKRGQNVTFRCDPISEHNRLYWYRQTLGQGPEFLTYFQNEAQLEKSRLLSDRFSAERPKGSFSTLEIQRTEQGDSAMYLCASSSRGLGEQYFGPGTRLTVT.

The CDR3 loop is CASSYQGEYEQYF. CDR3 in DNA: TGTGCCAGCAGCTACCAGGGGGAGTACGAGCAGTACTTC. V gene TRBV7-2 combines with J gene TRBJ2-7, with 7 bases aligning to TRBD1. Germline assignment: CDR1 SGHTA and CDR2 FQGNSA. The J segment lost 4 bases and the V segment lost 4 bases, leaving 4 bases of the junction unmatched. There are 13 residues in the CDR3.

This clone was seen just once. The chain's CDR3 is CASSTASGVNEQFF. The CDR3 region has the DNA TGCGCCAGCAGCACGGCTAGCGGGGTTAATGAGCAGTTCTTC. V usage is TRBV5-1 and J usage is TRBJ2-1; 9 nucleotides match TRBD2. This CDR3 is built from 14 residues. The ends lost 4 bases at V and 7 bases at J; junction bases unmatched: 6. Germline lookup yields CDR1 SGHRS and CDR2 YFSETQ.